The present entry profiles one TCR beta chain with its context. Germline V gene lookup returns CDR1 MNHEY and CDR2 SMNVEV (reference sequence). The trim removed 5 bases at V and 3 bases at J, leaving 6 bases unmatched. This CDR3 is built from 15 residues. This sample is part of a study of blood T cell repertoires in COVID-19. About the study: Whether acute or convalescent, the COVID-19 samples came from the United States, Italy and Spain. T cells, B-cell-depleted T cells, or PBMCs supplied cDNA or gDNA.

Authors' methods: Amplification of reference gene primers provided the estimated nucleated cell counts. Assay used: immunoSEQ multiplex PCR; TCRdb lists only in-frame clones, some missing. V and J calls and clone size come straight from that table; D and trimming were deduced from the DNA. Counted here are about 73,000 clones, 81% occurring once; the ten biggest clones make up around 20%. The receptor comes from a woman in her seventies with acute or convalescent COVID-19. The material sequenced was peripheral blood. The chain carries TRBV27 and TRBJ2-3, with 9 nucleotides matching TRBD2. The CDR3 here is CASSNGREGTDTQYF. DNA of the CDR3: TGTGCCAGCAGTAATGGGCGGGAGGGAACAGATACGCAGTATTTT.